This T cell receptor (beta chain) was identified during a study of T cell repertoires in cytomegalovirus infection. Study summary: Signatures in public TCR beta sequences pointed to both CMV infection and matching HLA type.

TCRdb re-called the reads through MiXCR, storing one row per CDR3 protein. Here the sample spans about 740,000 distinct CDR3 sequences, 35% to 45% being singletons. Study conclusions and caveats: In two of eight donors, the top clonotype was HLA-C-restricted CMV-specific.

As concerns this clonotype: Its antigen is unidentified.

Trimming cost V 4 bases and J 7 bases; bases outside gene matches: 3. This CDR3 spans 15 amino acids. Germline lookup yields CDR1 KGHDR and CDR2 SFDVKD. Sequencing was done on a sample of PBMCs. This clonotype was sampled from a human donor in good health (CMV status not recorded). Some clones in this sample may be carry-over from other donors' samples. The chain uses TRBV24-1 and TRBJ2-1; 13 bases line up with TRBD2. The CDR3 loop reads CATSDQLAGGNEQFF. The DNA for the CDR3 is TGTGCCACCAGTGACCAACTAGCGGGAGGGAATGAGCAGTTCTTC.